This T cell receptor (beta chain) is drawn from a study of post-analysis software for immune sequencing data. Study summary: Clinical courses comprised relapsing-remitting, secondary progressive and progressive-relapsing multiple sclerosis. Whole-study findings and limits: Controls had lower frequencies than patients of 4 or 5 TRBV segments, which included TRBV5-6, TRBV5-1 and TRBV20-1.

The CDR3 covers 13 residues. CDR1 is LGHDT, CDR2 YNNKEL, per germline (reference sequence). V shed 1 base and J shed 8 bases, with 9 bases lying between them. Incorporated into the TCR beta cDNA libraries were unique molecular identifiers, which served to reduce PCR and sequencing biases. TCRdb recomputed calls from the PCR reads with MiXCR, one row per CDR3 protein. Among about 770,000 distinct CDR3 sequences listed, more than 45% were seen once. Regarding this clonotype: Antigen specificity is unknown.

The V and J genes are TRBV3-1 and TRBJ2-1; D gene unclear. This clonotype originated in a girl under 18 with multiple sclerosis. The sequencing input was blood. CDR3 loop: CASSQAPSHEQFF. The CDR3 coding sequence is TGTGCCAGCAGCCAAGCCCCCTCCCATGAGCAGTTCTTC.